The 20 T cell receptor beta chains given below trace back to one sample, sequenced in a study of shared clonotypes between healthy human individuals. The table came from immunoSEQ multiplex PCR; TCRdb's copy has only in-frame clones and leaves some out. The profile shows more than 2 million clones, approximately 95% of them singletons. Sequencing used naive CD4+ T cells sorted from blood. The subset was: CD45RA+ positively selected. The receptor source for this set is a man aged 18 to 30 in good health.

The chain carries TRBV5-1 and TRBJ1-2, with D possibly matching TRBD1 (5 bases). The CDR3 runs to 16 residues. Deletions cut 1 base from V and 8 bases from J, with 21 bases between. Germline-derived CDR1 and CDR2 are SGHRS and YFSETQ. The CDR3, as DNA: TGCGCCAGCAGCTTGCTTCCGGGCGTTCAGGGCGACGGCTACACCTTC. As protein: CASSLLPGVQGDGYTF.

The rearrangement uses TRBV7-9 and TRBJ2-2; weak D call: TRBD1 (5 bases). V was cut by 4 bases and J by 4 bases, with 16 bases left in between. Germline CDR1 reads SEHNR; CDR2 reads FQNEAQ (reference sequence). This CDR3 spans 16 amino acids. The CDR3 is CASSSRQSPGTGELFF. In DNA, the CDR3 is TGTGCCAGCAGCTCCCGACAGTCCCCGGGCACCGGGGAGCTGTTTTTT.

The chain couples TRBV6-1 to TRBJ2-5, with D perhaps TRBD1 (7 bases). The V gene lost 7 bases and the J gene lost 7 bases, with 13 bases spanning the gap. Germline CDR1 is MNHNS and CDR2 is SASEGT. The CDR3 extends over 12 amino acids. The CDR3 region is CASTPGGPTQYF. CDR3 bases: TGTGCCAGCACTCCAGGGGGGCCGACCCAGTACTTC.

J is TRBJ2-3 and V is TRBV29-1, with no clear D. This CDR3 is 12 amino acids long. CDR1 and CDR2 from the germline V gene are SQVTM and ANQGSEA. With 7 bases removed from V and 2 bases from J, the gap between germline ends came to 10 bases. This chain's CDR3 is CSARPSTDTQYF. As DNA, the CDR3 is TGCAGCGCAAGGCCCTCCACAGATACGCAGTATTTT.

This clone was observed once. CDR3 region: CASSEPSTDTQYF. CDR3 DNA: TGTGCCAGCAGCGAGCCGAGCACAGATACGCAGTATTTT. The genes are TRBV9 and TRBJ2-3; D unresolved. The CDR3 loop spans 13 amino acids. V dropped 3 bases and J dropped 0 bases, with 5 bases sitting between them. Germline lookup yields CDR1 SGDLS and CDR2 YYNGEE.

V is TRBV7-9 and J is TRBJ2-2; unclear D gene. The V and J ends lost 5 bases and 5 bases respectively, with 15 bases between them. This CDR3 is 15 amino acids long. Germline lookup yields CDR1 SEHNR and CDR2 FQNEAQ (reference sequence). Here the CDR3 reads CASSQRSQGTGELFF. Here the CDR3 DNA reads TGTGCCAGCAGCCAAAGGTCCCAAGGGACCGGGGAGCTGTTTTTT.

The chain links TRBV19 to TRBJ2-2; D possibly matches TRBD1 or TRBD2 (5 bases each). The V gene lost 9 bases and the J gene lost 3 bases, with 14 bases spanning the gap. Germline V gene sequence: CDR1 LNHDA, CDR2 SQIVND (reference sequence). The CDR3 is made up of 14 amino acids. CDR3 nucleotide sequence: TGTGCCAGCCGGGACGGCCTTGACACCGGGGAGCTGTTTTTT. Its translation: CASRDGLDTGELFF.

The chain recombines TRBV5-6 with TRBJ2-5; D might be TRBD1 (6 bases). Germline CDR1 SGHDT, CDR2 YYEEEE. V dropped 0 bases and J dropped 7 bases, with 13 bases sitting between them. CDR3 size: 14 residues. The CDR3 reads CASSLGTGLGTQYF. The CDR3 coding sequence is TGTGCCAGCAGCTTGGGAACAGGGTTAGGGACCCAGTACTTC. The complete variable domain, with remaining parts taken from reference TRBV5-6 and TRBJ2-5, reads DAGVTQSPTHLIKTRGQQVTLRCSPKSGHDTVSWYQQALGQGPQFIFQYYEEEERQRGNFPDRFSGHQFPNYSSELNVNALLLGDSALYLCASSLGTGLGTQYFGPGTRLLVL.

This clone was seen a few times. The chain is built from TRBV5-6 and TRBJ2-1; D possibly corresponds to TRBD1 (5 bases). CDR3 length: 15 amino acids. The V gene lost 1 base and the J gene lost 6 bases, with 14 bases spanning the gap. Per the germline V gene, CDR1 is SGHDT and CDR2 is YYEEEE. The CDR3 protein is CASSLLPGQGNEQFF. In DNA form, the CDR3 reads TGTGCCAGCAGCTTGTTGCCAGGGCAGGGCAATGAGCAGTTCTTC.

The chain carries TRBV7-2 and TRBJ2-5; 8 bases agree with TRBD1. Losses at the gene ends were 5 bases for V and 5 bases for J; bases not matched to a gene: 7. The germline CDR1 and CDR2 sequences are SGHTA and FQGNSA. The length of the CDR3 is 14 residues. DNA of the CDR3: TGTGCCAGCAGCCTGAACCAGGGGGCTGAGACCCAGTACTTC. Encoded protein: CASSLNQGAETQYF.

J is TRBJ1-3 and V is TRBV4-1; D is possibly TRBD1 (5 bases). Germline lookup yields CDR1 MGHRA and CDR2 YSYEKL. V lost 1 base to trimming and J lost 1 base, with 14 bases between them. There are 17 residues in the CDR3. The CDR3 spells CASSQGGTGTSGNTIYF. The CDR3 coding sequence is TGCGCCAGCAGCCAAGGGGGTACAGGAACGTCTGGAAACACCATATATTTT.

The rearrangement uses TRBV30 and TRBJ1-2, with 8 bases identical to TRBD1. The CDR3 has 15 residues. Germline CDR1 and CDR2: GTSNPN and SVGIG (reference sequence). Losses at the gene ends were 0 bases for V and 4 bases for J; bases not matched to a gene: 7. Here the CDR3 reads CAWSVRDRRAYGYTF. CDR3 nucleotides: TGTGCCTGGAGTGTACGGGACAGGAGAGCCTATGGCTACACCTTC.

The J gene is TRBJ2-7, the V gene TRBV5-1, with D tentatively TRBD2 (6 bases). Germline CDR1 reads SGHRS; CDR2 reads YFSETQ. V lost 4 bases and J lost 3, with 14 bases in between. The CDR3 is made up of 14 amino acids. The CDR3 loop is CASSTGGSNYEQYF. For the CDR3, the DNA is TGCGCCAGCAGCACCGGGGGAAGCAACTACGAGCAGTACTTC.

Here the CDR3 reads CASSVGQSTNEKLFF. Here the CDR3 DNA reads TGTGCCAGCAGCGTAGGGCAATCAACTAATGAAAAACTGTTTTTT. The V call is TRBV9, the J call TRBJ1-4; D ambiguous. This CDR3 is built from 15 residues. V shed 0 bases and J shed 0 bases, with 6 bases lying between them. The germline gives CDR1 SGDLS, CDR2 YYNGEE.

In nucleotides, the CDR3 is TGTGCCAGCAGTGGAGGGAGGGGAGAGACCCAGTACTTC. Translating it yields CASSGGRGETQYF. This chain joins TRBV2 and TRBJ2-5; TRBD2 aligns across 7 bases. V was clipped by 4 bases and J by 4 bases; unmatched bases: 3. The CDR3 extends over 13 amino acids. CDR1 SNHLY and CDR2 FYNNEI come from the germline V gene.

A few counts support this clone. This sample includes further DNA sequences coding for the same CDR3. The DNA for the CDR3 is TGTGCCAGTAGTACCAATAGCAATCAGCCCCAGCATTTT. It specifies CASSTNSNQPQHF. The chain joins TRBV19 to TRBJ1-5; D uncertain. The V gene's germline CDR1 is LNHDA and CDR2 SQIVND (reference sequence). Trimming pared 4 bases from V and 0 bases from J, leaving 4 bases between. This CDR3 has 13 amino acids.

Details on this clone: Additional DNA sequences in this sample encode the identical CDR3. The V call is TRBV7-9, the J call TRBJ2-3, with a weak D call TRBD1 (7 bases). V shed 4 bases and J shed 3 bases, with 11 bases lying between them. Germline V CDR1 and CDR2: SEHNR, FQNEAQ (reference sequence). This CDR3 region has 14 residues. The DNA of the CDR3 is TGTGCCAGCAGCTCGGCAGGGGGGACAGATACGCAGTATTTT. This codes for CASSSAGGTDTQYF.

The chain is built from TRBV30 and TRBJ2-7; the match to TRBD2 covers 10 bases. The CDR3 spans 17 residues. J lost 1 base, V lost 3 bases, and 12 bases had no gene match. Germline V gene lookup returns CDR1 GTSNPN and CDR2 SVGIG (reference sequence). For the CDR3, the DNA is TGTGCCTGGAGCCCTACTAGGACTAGCGGTACGTCCTACGAGCAGTACTTC. Translated: CAWSPTRTSGTSYEQYF.

The chain links TRBV18 to TRBJ1-2; D gene unclear. The CDR3 is 13 amino acids. The V end lost 5 bases, the J end lost 6 bases, and 13 bases lay between the germline ends. Germline V gene data show CDR1 as KGHSH and CDR2 as LQKENI. The CDR3 reads CASSFGGNNGYTF. The CDR3 nucleotides read TGTGCCAGCTCATTCGGAGGGAACAATGGCTACACCTTC.

The DNA of the CDR3 is TGCGCCAGCAGCTATGGACTAGCGGGGAACTTCTACGAGCAGTACTTC. It yields the protein CASSYGLAGNFYEQYF. V and J are TRBV5-1 and TRBJ2-7, with 12 bases that match TRBD2. Trimming at V came to 3 bases and at J to 3 bases, leaving 7 bases not matched to a gene. This CDR3 spans 16 amino acids. Per germline, CDR1 SGHRS and CDR2 YFSETQ. Supplemented by reference TRBV5-1 and TRBJ2-7, the full variable domain reads KAGVTQTPRYLIKTRGQQVTLSCSPISGHRSVSWYQQTPGQGLQFLFEYFSETQRNKGNFPGRFSGRQFSNSRSEMNVSTLELGDSALYLCASSYGLAGNFYEQYFGPGTRLTVT.